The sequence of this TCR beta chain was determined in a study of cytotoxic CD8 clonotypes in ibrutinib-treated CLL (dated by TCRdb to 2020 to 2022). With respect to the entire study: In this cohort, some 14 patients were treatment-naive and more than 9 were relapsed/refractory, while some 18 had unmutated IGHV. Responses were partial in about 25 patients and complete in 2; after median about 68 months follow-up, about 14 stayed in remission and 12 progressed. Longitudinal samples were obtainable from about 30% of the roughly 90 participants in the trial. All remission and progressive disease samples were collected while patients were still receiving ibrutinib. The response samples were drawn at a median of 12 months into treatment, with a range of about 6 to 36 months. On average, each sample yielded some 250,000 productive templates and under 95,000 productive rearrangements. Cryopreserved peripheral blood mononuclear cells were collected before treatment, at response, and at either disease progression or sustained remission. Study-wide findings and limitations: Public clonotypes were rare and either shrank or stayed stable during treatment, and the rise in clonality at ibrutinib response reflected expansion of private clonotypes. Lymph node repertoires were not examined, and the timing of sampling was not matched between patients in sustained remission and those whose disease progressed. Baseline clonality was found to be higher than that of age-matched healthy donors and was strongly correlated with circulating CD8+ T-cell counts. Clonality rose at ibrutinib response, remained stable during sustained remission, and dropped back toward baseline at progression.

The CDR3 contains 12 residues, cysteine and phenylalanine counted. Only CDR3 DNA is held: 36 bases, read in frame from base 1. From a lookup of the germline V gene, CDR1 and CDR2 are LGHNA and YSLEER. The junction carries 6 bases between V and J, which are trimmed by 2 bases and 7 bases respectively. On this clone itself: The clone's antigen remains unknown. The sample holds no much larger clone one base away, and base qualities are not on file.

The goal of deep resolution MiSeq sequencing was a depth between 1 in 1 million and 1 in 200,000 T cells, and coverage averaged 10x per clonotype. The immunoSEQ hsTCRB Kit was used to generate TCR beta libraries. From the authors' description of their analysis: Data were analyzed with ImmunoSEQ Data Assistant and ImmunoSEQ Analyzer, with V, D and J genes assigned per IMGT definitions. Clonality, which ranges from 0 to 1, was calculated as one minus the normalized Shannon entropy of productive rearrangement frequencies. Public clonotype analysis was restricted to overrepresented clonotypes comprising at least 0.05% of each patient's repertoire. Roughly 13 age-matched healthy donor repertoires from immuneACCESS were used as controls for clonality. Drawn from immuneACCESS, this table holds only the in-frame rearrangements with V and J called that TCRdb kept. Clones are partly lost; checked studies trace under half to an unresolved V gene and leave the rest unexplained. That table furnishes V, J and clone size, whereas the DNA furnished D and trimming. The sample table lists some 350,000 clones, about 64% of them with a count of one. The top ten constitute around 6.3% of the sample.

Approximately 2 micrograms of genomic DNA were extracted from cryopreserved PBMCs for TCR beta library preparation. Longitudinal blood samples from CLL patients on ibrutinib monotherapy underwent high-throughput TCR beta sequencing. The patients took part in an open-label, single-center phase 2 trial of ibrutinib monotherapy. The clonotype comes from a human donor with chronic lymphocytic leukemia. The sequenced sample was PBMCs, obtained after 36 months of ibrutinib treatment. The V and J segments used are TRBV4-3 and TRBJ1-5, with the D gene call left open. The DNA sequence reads TGCGCCAGCAGCCAACCGAGGCAGCCCCAGCATTTT. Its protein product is CASSQPRQPQHF.